This TCR beta chain was sequenced in a study of OX40 agonist ivuxolimab in advanced cancers. Sequenced by immunoSEQ multiplex PCR; TCRdb stores in-frame clones only, minus some. The table records 70,000 or so clones, over 60% of them present only once. Points on this clone: The antigen is undetermined.

Study-level results: In general, CD8+ T cells held more expanded clones than CD4+ did, on average.

From germline, CDR1 is SGHAT and CDR2 FQNNGV. The V gene lost 5 bases and the J gene lost 0 bases, with 16 bases spanning the gap. The CDR3 loop spans 16 amino acids. This TCR came from an adult with an advanced solid tumor such as melanoma, head and neck, liver or kidney cancer. Source: CD4+ or CD8+ T cells sorted from blood, taken in a trial of the OX40 agonist ivuxolimab. This chain links TRBV11-2 with TRBJ2-5, with D perhaps matching TRBD2 (5 bases). The CDR3 bases are TGTGCCAGCAGCCCCGGCTCGGCTAGCAACCAAGAGACCCAGTACTTC. Translating it yields CASSPGSASNQETQYF.